The 2 T cell receptor beta chains below come from one sample, sequenced in a study of neurological immune-mediated disorders. TCRdb used MiXCR to reprocess the 5' RACE reads, holding one entry per CDR3 protein. The sample yields tens of thousands of distinct CDR3 sequences, about 13% seen once. The sample was PBMCs. The receptors originated from a female donor in good health.

This clonotype appeared a single time. The junction shows a germline mismatch at one end, possibly a read error. The rearrangement uses TRBV2 and TRBJ2-2; 10 bases line up with TRBD2. CDR3 length: 14 amino acids. In germline, CDR1 is SNHLY, CDR2 FYNNEI. CDR3 loop: CTSSEAGGPGDLFF. For the CDR3, the DNA is TGTACCAGCAGTGAAGCGGGAGGGCCCGGGGACCTGTTTTTT. Combining the CDR3 with reference TRBV2 and TRBJ2-2 gives the whole variable domain EPEVTQTPSHQVTQMGQEVILRCVPISNHLYFYWYRQILGQKVEFLVSFYNNEISEKSEIFDDQFSVERPDGSNFTLKIRSTKLEDSAMYFCTSSEAGGPGDLFFGEGSRLTVL.

This clonotype was recorded at least ten times. The rearrangement joins TRBV5-1 to TRBJ2-2, with D possibly TRBD1 on 6 matching bases. The V end lost 0 bases, the J end lost 1 base, and 10 bases lay between the germline ends. The CDR3 loop spans 16 amino acids. Germline CDR1 is SGHRS and CDR2 is YFSETQ. Written as DNA, the CDR3 is TGCGCCAGCAGCTTGGAGTGGGGGCTGAACACCGGGGAGCTGTTTTTT. This gives the protein CASSLEWGLNTGELFF.